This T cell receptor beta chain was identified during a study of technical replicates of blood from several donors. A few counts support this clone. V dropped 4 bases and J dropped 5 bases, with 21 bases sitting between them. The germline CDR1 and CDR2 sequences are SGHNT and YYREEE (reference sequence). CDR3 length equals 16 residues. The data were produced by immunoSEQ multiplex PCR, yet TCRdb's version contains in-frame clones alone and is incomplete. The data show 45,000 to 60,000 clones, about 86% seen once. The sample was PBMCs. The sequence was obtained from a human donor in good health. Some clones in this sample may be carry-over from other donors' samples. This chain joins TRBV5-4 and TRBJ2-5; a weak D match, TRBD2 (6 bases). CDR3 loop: CASSQTRLVSGETQYF. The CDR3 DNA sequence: TGTGCCAGCAGCCAAACAAGACTAGTCTCTGGGGAGACCCAGTACTTC.